These T cell receptor beta chains were read from a single sample in a study of T cell responses to AZD1222 COVID-19 vaccine. Some clones are missing from TCRdb's copy, which holds only in-frame ones; the method was immunoSEQ multiplex PCR. The sample has about 140,000 clones; 90% are singletons. The material was peripheral blood, obtained on day 0 of AZD1222 vaccination. The receptor source for this set is an adult in good health. Each CDR3 is given with its conserved first and last residue. Each record gives: V gene, J gene, CDR3 length, D gene, clone size, CDR3 protein, CDR3 DNA. D genes are given only for firm matches. The listing skips clone size in some rows; elsewhere it reads once, few, many or a size class.

TRBV6-5	TRBJ2-3	14	-	-	CASSYRGGTDTQYF	TGTGCCAGCAGTTACAGGGGAGGCACAGATACGCAGTATTTT
TRBV13	TRBJ1-1	15	-	-	CASSSVRGPNTEAFF	TGTGCCAGCAGTTCCGTCCGGGGGCCTAACACTGAAGCTTTCTTT
TRBV5-1	TRBJ1-3	17	-	-	CASSLGQTSILGNTIYF	TGCGCCAGCAGCTTGGGTCAGACATCGATCTTGGGAAACACCATATATTTT
TRBV2	TRBJ1-5	15	-	-	CASSEFQEPNQPQHF	TGTGCCAGCAGTGAATTCCAGGAACCCAATCAGCCCCAGCATTTT
TRBV30	TRBJ2-7	12	-	-	CAWSGGSYEQYF	TGTGCCTGGAGCGGAGGTTCCTACGAGCAGTACTTC
TRBV9	TRBJ2-3	16	TRBD2	-	CASSEASGGWTDTQYF	TGTGCCAGCAGCGAGGCTAGCGGGGGGTGGACAGATACGCAGTATTTT
TRBV9	TRBJ1-1	13	-	-	CASSVDVLREAFF	TGTGCCAGCAGCGTAGACGTTTTGAGAGAAGCTTTCTTT
TRBV7-3	TRBJ1-1	13	-	-	CASSQQGDTEAFF	TGTGCCAGCAGTCAACAGGGTGACACTGAAGCTTTCTTT
TRBV19	TRBJ1-1	15	-	-	CASTGAGGQSTEAFF	TGTGCCAGTACCGGCGCCGGGGGGCAGAGCACTGAAGCTTTCTTT
TRBV7-9	TRBJ2-4	18	-	few	CASSPPAGRDPAKNIQYF	TGTGCCAGCAGCCCCCCGGCGGGACGGGACCCAGCCAAAAACATTCAGTACTTC
TRBV7-2	TRBJ2-7	17	-	-	CASSSAAGALTFHEQYF	TGTGCCAGCAGCTCCGCGGCGGGCGCCCTGACCTTCCACGAGCAGTACTTC
TRBV19	TRBJ2-1	13	TRBD2	-	CASNFGLAGVQFF	TGTGCCAGTAATTTTGGACTAGCGGGAGTTCAGTTCTTC
TRBV6-6	TRBJ1-3	16	TRBD1	-	CASSNPGQGRGNTIYF	TGTGCCAGCAGTAACCCAGGACAGGGAAGGGGGAACACCATATATTTT
TRBV5-1	TRBJ2-2	13	-	once	CASSLLTAGELFF	TGCGCCAGCAGCTTGCTGACAGCCGGGGAGCTGTTTTTT
TRBV6-4	TRBJ1-4	14	-	many	CASSDGTSGAKLFF	TGTGCCAGCAGTGACGGGACAAGTGGGGCAAAACTGTTTTTT
TRBV19	TRBJ1-1	13	-	-	CASSTRQMSEAFF	TGTGCCAGTAGTACTCGACAGATGTCTGAAGCTTTCTTT
TRBV6-5	TRBJ1-4	13	-	-	CASSKAINEKLFF	TGTGCCAGCAGTAAGGCCATTAATGAAAAACTGTTTTTT
TRBV6-4	TRBJ1-6	15	TRBD1	-	CASSDSTGVGSPLHF	TGTGCCAGCAGTGACTCGACAGGGGTAGGCTCACCCCTCCACTTT
TRBV19	TRBJ2-7	14	-	-	CASSRTEDPYEQYF	TGTGCCAGTAGTAGGACAGAGGATCCCTACGAGCAGTACTTC
TRBV2	TRBJ2-7	16	TRBD1	-	CASSAPRGQGTYEQYF	TGTGCCAGCAGTGCCCCAAGGGGACAGGGGACCTACGAGCAGTACTTC
TRBV6-5	TRBJ1-3	15	-	-	CASSPGPQTSNTIYF	TGTGCCAGCAGTCCAGGGCCACAGACCTCAAACACCATATATTTT
TRBV4-1	TRBJ1-6	16	-	once	CASSQGTAYLLSPLHF	TGCGCCAGCAGCCAGGGCACGGCGTATCTGTTGTCACCCCTCCACTTT
TRBV5-1	TRBJ2-7	13	-	-	CASSLDTTYEQYF	TGCGCCAGCAGCCTGGACACAACCTACGAGCAGTACTTC
TRBV7-8	TRBJ2-3	18	TRBD2	-	CASSSTRLAGARTDTQYF	TGTGCCAGCAGCTCGACAAGACTAGCGGGGGCCCGCACAGATACGCAGTATTTT
TRBV15	TRBJ2-2	13	-	-	CATSRGVGGELFF	TGTGCCACCAGCAGAGGGGTAGGCGGGGAGCTGTTTTTT
TRBV19	TRBJ2-4	16	-	once	CASSMPNQGAKNIQYF	TGTGCCAGTAGTATGCCCAATCAGGGGGCCAAAAACATTCAGTACTTC
TRBV10-2	TRBJ2-2	14	-	-	CASSQGSWTGELFF	TGCGCCAGCAGCCAGGGGAGTTGGACCGGGGAGCTGTTTTTT
TRBV14	TRBJ1-6	15	-	-	CASSQRRGESSPLHF	TGTGCCAGCAGCCAACGCAGGGGTGAGAGTTCACCCCTCCACTTT
TRBV27	TRBJ1-4	14	TRBD1	-	CASSFRTGHEKLFF	TGTGCCAGCAGTTTCCGGACAGGGCACGAAAAACTGTTTTTT
TRBV6-4	TRBJ2-3	13	-	-	CASSVRETDTQYF	TGTGCCAGCAGTGTCCGGGAGACAGATACGCAGTATTTT
TRBV4-2	TRBJ2-5	15	-	-	CASSQAGGFQETQYF	TGTGCCAGCAGCCAAGCGGGGGGCTTTCAAGAGACCCAGTACTTC
TRBV19	TRBJ1-2	17	-	-	CASSPGDVGRKHYGYTF	TGTGCCAGTAGCCCTGGGGACGTCGGCAGAAAACACTATGGCTACACCTTC
TRBV29-1	TRBJ2-6	13	-	-	CSVAESGANVLTF	TGCAGCGTTGCGGAGTCTGGGGCCAACGTCCTGACTTTC
TRBV18	TRBJ1-1	13	-	-	CASSRGTRSEAFF	TGTGCCAGCTCACGCGGGACCAGGAGTGAAGCTTTCTTT
TRBV7-2	TRBJ2-1	15	TRBD2	-	CASSFRTSGYNEQFF	TGTGCCAGCAGCTTTCGGACTAGCGGCTACAATGAGCAGTTCTTC
TRBV7-6	TRBJ1-5	15	TRBD1	few	CASSLQGASNQPQHF	TGTGCCAGCAGCCTACAGGGGGCTAGCAATCAGCCCCAGCATTTT
TRBV5-1	TRBJ2-3	15	-	-	CASTRQTASTDTQYF	TGCGCCAGCACTCGACAGACAGCTAGCACAGATACGCAGTATTTT
TRBV23-1	TRBJ2-7	18	-	-	CARDLQEIRKLEYYEQYF	TGCGCCAGGGACTTACAGGAGATTCGAAAGCTCGAGTACTACGAGCAGTACTTC
TRBV6-5	TRBJ1-1	15	-	-	CAGSINAARDTEAFF	TGTGCCGGATCCATCAATGCAGCCCGGGACACTGAAGCTTTCTTT
TRBV5-4	TRBJ2-2	15	-	-	CASSLDRKNTGELFF	TGTGCCAGCAGCTTGGACAGAAAGAACACCGGGGAGCTGTTTTTT
TRBV27	TRBJ1-3	16	TRBD1	-	CASSPLPGTGVNTIYF	TGTGCCAGCAGTCCCCTCCCCGGGACAGGGGTAAACACCATATATTTT
TRBV6-5	TRBJ2-7	16	TRBD1	-	CASSSFGQGATYEQYF	TGTGCCAGCAGTTCCTTCGGACAGGGGGCTACCTACGAGCAGTACTTC